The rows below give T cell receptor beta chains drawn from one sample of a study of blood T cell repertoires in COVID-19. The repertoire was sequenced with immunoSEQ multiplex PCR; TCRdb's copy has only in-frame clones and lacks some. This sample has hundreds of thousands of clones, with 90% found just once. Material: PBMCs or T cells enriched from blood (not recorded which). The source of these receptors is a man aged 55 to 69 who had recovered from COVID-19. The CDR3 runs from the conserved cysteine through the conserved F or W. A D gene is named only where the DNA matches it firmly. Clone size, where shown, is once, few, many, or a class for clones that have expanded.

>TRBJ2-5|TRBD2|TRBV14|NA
CASSPGGLQETQYF
TGTGCCAGCAGCCCGGGAGGCCTTCAAGAGACCCAGTACTTC
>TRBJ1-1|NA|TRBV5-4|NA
CASSLGFGVNTEAFF
TGTGCCAGCAGCTTGGGGTTCGGGGTGAACACTGAAGCTTTCTTT
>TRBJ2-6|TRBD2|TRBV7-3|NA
CASSLAPTSGISGANVLTF
TGTGCCAGCAGCCTAGCCCCGACTAGCGGAATCTCTGGGGCCAACGTCCTGACTTTC
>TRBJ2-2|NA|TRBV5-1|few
CASSLRRGTGELFF
TGCGCCAGCAGCTTGCGACGAGGGACCGGGGAGCTGTTTTTT
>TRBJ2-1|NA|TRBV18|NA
CASSPSWEQFF
TGTGCCAGCTCACCTAGCTGGGAGCAGTTCTTC
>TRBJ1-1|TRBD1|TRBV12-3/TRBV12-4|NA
CASQGQAGAEAFF
TGTGCCAGTCAAGGACAGGCGGGCGCTGAAGCTTTCTTT
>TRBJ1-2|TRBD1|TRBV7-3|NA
CASSLSVGTGGSGYTF
TGTGCCAGCAGCTTAAGTGTAGGGACAGGGGGCAGTGGCTACACCTTC
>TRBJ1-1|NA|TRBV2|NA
CASSGLGLQGSGEAFF
TGTGCCAGCAGTGGCTTGGGTTTACAGGGATCAGGTGAAGCTTTCTTT
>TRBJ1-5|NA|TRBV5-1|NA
CASSYPQGNQPQHF
TGCGCCAGCAGCTACCCACAGGGAAATCAGCCCCAGCATTTT
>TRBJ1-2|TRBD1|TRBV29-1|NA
CSVEPTGSGYGYTF
TGCAGCGTTGAACCGACAGGGTCCGGCTATGGCTACACCTTC
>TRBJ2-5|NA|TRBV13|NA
CASSRGLTVQETQYF
TGTGCCAGCAGTCGGGGACTTACGGTACAAGAGACCCAGTACTTC
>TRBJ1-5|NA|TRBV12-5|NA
CASGYDIGSNQPQHF
TGTGCTAGTGGTTACGACATTGGTAGCAATCAGCCCCAGCATTTT
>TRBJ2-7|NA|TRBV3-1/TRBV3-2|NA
CASSQALSTGTYGYEQYF
TGTGCCAGCAGCCAAGCCCTATCCACCGGGACATACGGCTACGAGCAGTACTTC
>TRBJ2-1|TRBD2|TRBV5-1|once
CASSRSDSGRNEQFF
TGCGCCAGCAGCAGATCGGATAGCGGGAGGAATGAGCAGTTCTTC
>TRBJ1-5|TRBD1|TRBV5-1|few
CASSSTGGNQPQHF
TGCGCCAGCAGCTCAACAGGGGGCAACCAGCCCCAGCATTTT
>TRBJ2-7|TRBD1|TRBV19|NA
CASSMPRGRYEQYF
TGTGCCAGTAGTATGCCCAGGGGGCGTTACGAGCAGTACTTC
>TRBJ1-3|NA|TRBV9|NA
CASSVGGSGFAGLYF
TGTGCCAGCAGCGTAGGTGGATCAGGCTTTGCGGGCTTATATTTT
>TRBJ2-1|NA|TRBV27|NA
CASSPNSYNEQFF
TGTGCCAGCAGCCCTAACTCCTACAATGAGCAGTTCTTC
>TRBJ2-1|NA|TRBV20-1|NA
CSALGSSEQFF
TGCAGTGCCCTCGGTAGTTCTGAGCAGTTCTTC
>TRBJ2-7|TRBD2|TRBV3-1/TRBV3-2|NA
CASSQGGGPYEQYF
TGTGCCAGCAGCCAAGGGGGAGGGCCCTACGAGCAGTACTTC
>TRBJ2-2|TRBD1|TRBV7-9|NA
CASSLRGTGKSGELFF
TGTGCCAGCAGCTTAAGGGGGACAGGGAAGTCCGGGGAGCTGTTTTTT
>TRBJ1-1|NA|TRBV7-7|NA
CASSSDRNTEAFF
TGTGCTAGCAGCTCCGACAGGAACACTGAAGCTTTCTTT
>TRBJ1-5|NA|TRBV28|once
CASSLRSDYQPQHF
TGTGCCAGCAGCCTAAGGTCAGACTATCAGCCCCAGCATTTT
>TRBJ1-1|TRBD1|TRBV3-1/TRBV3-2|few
CASSQETGVPQAFF
TGTGCCAGCAGCCAAGAGACAGGGGTCCCTCAGGCTTTCTTT
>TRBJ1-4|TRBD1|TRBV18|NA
CASSRGQGGEKLFF
TGTGCCAGCTCACGGGGACAGGGAGGTGAAAAACTGTTTTTT
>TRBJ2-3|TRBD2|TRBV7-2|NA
CASSSDSGREYTDTQYF
TGTGCCAGCAGCTCGGATAGCGGGAGGGAATACACAGATACGCAGTATTTT
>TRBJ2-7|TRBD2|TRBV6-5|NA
CATRTSGNEQYF
TGTGCCACCCGGACTAGCGGGAACGAGCAGTACTTC
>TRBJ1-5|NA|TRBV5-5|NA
CASSLLAMGNQPQHF
TGTGCCAGCAGCCTGTTAGCCATGGGCAATCAGCCCCAGCATTTT
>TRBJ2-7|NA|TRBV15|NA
CATSRDRVYEQYF
TGTGCCACCAGCAGAGACAGGGTCTACGAGCAGTACTTC
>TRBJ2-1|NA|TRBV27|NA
CASSLSPQREQFF
TGTGCCAGCAGTTTATCCCCCCAGCGAGAGCAGTTCTTC
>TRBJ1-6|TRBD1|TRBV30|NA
CAWSVGQGNSPLHF
TGTGCCTGGAGTGTGGGACAGGGTAATTCACCCCTCCACTTT
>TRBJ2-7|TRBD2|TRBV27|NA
CASSKLAGDSYEQYF
TGTGCCAGCAGTAAATTAGCGGGGGATTCCTACGAGCAGTACTTC
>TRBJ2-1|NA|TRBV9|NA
CASSVAGLPNEQFF
TGTGCCAGCAGCGTAGCTGGACTACCCAATGAGCAGTTCTTC
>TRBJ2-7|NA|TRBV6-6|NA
CASSNPGQASYEQYF
TGTGCCAGCAGTAACCCGGGACAAGCCTCCTACGAGCAGTACTTC
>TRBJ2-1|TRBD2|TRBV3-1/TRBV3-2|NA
CASSQDIRLAGGVRNEQFF
TGTGCCAGCAGCCAAGATATCCGACTAGCGGGGGGGGTCAGGAATGAGCAGTTCTTC
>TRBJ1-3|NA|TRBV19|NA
CASSPGQPGNTIYF
TGTGCCAGTAGTCCAGGACAGCCTGGAAACACCATATATTTT
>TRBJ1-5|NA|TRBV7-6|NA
CASSLMSAGSNQPQHF
TGTGCCAGCAGCTTAATGTCGGCAGGGAGCAATCAGCCCCAGCATTTT
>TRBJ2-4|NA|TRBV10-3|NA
CAISSPSGGGGNIQYF
TGTGCCATCAGTTCCCCCTCGGGGGGCGGAGGGAACATTCAGTACTTC
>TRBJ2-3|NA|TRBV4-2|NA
CASSQGVSGPTDTQYF
TGTGCCAGCAGCCAAGGGGTTAGCGGACCCACAGATACGCAGTATTTT
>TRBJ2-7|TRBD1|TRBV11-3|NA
CASSLDRDRGYEQYF
TGTGCCAGCAGCTTAGATCGGGACAGGGGCTACGAGCAGTACTTC
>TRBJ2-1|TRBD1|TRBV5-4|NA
CASSLTGESYNEQFF
TGTGCCAGCAGCCTGACAGGGGAATCCTACAATGAGCAGTTCTTC
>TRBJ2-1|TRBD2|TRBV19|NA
CASSTSGAYNEQFF
TGTGCCAGTAGTACTAGCGGGGCTTACAATGAGCAGTTCTTC
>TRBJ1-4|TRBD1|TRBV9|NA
CASSVDDRGIFEKLFF
TGTGCCAGCAGCGTAGACGACAGGGGGATCTTCGAAAAACTGTTTTTT
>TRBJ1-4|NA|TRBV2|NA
CASSGPTESYEKLFF
TGTGCCAGCAGTGGACCGACAGAATCCTATGAAAAACTGTTTTTT
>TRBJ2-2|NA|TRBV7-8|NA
CASSQAWGDANTGELFF
TGTGCCAGCAGCCAAGCTTGGGGGGACGCGAACACCGGGGAGCTGTTTTTT
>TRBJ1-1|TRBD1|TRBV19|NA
CASSEDRASTEAFF
TGTGCCAGTAGTGAGGACAGGGCGAGCACTGAAGCTTTCTTT
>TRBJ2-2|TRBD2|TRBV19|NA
CASSQTSGRAGVTVVGELFF
TGTGCCAGTAGTCAAACTAGCGGGAGGGCCGGAGTTACGGTTGTCGGGGAGCTGTTTTTT
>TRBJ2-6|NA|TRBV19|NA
CASSRGQRLRAGANVLTF
TGTGCCAGTAGTAGGGGGCAGAGGTTGAGAGCTGGGGCCAACGTCCTGACTTTC
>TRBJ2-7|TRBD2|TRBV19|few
CASSSGRAGEQYF
TGTGCCAGTAGCAGCGGGAGGGCAGGGGAGCAGTACTTC
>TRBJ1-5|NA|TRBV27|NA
CASSLTVHSNQPQHF
TGTGCCAGCAGTTTGACAGTGCATAGCAATCAGCCCCAGCATTTT
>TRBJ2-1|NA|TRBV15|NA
CATSRPEPYNEQFF
TGTGCCACCAGCAGACCTGAGCCCTACAATGAGCAGTTCTTC
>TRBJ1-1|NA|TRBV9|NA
CASSVDPTGGARTEAFF
TGTGCCAGCAGCGTAGACCCAACGGGGGGGGCACGGACTGAAGCTTTCTTT
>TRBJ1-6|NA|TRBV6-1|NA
CASSEQYSSYNSPLHF
TGTGCCAGCAGTGAACAGTACAGCTCCTATAATTCACCCCTCCACTTT
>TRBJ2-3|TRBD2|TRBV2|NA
CASSGAGRTDTQYF
TGTGCCAGCAGTGGAGCGGGGCGCACAGATACGCAGTATTTT
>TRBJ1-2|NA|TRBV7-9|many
CASSFFAGESYGYTF
TGTGCCAGCAGCTTCTTCGCAGGGGAAAGCTATGGCTACACCTTC
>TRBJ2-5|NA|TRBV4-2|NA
CASSHGAAVRETQYF
TGTGCCAGCAGCCATGGGGCCGCAGTGAGAGAGACCCAGTACTTC
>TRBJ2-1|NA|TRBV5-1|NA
CASSLTGIYNEQFF
TGCGCCAGCAGCTTGACGGGGATTTACAATGAGCAGTTCTTC